The 26 T cell receptor beta chains presented below share a single source sample, sequenced in a study of T cells expressing NK-cell markers. TCRdb reworked the 5' RACE reads into one entry per CDR3 protein, no DNA. This table holds 200,000 to 300,000 distinct CDR3 sequences. Source material: blood T cells: a sorted CD56 or NKG2C T cell subset, CD4+ or CD8+ T cells, or bulk PBMC T cells (not recorded which). Receptors originate from a man aged 18-30 years in good health.

This chain joins TRBV12-3 or TRBV12-4 and TRBJ1-1. The CDR3 runs 13 residues. The CDR3 sequence: CASTVSLGTEAFF.

This rearrangement joins TRBV20-1 to TRBJ2-3; the D gene TCRdb calls, TRBD1, cannot be checked with no DNA. This CDR3 spans 15 amino acids. Per the germline V gene, CDR1 is DFQATT and CDR2 is SNEGSKA (reference sequence). CDR3 residues: CSARDEQGAHGTQYF.

The chain carries TRBV20-1 and TRBJ2-1; TCRdb selects TRBD2, and the lack of DNA leaves this call unchecked. This CDR3 is built from 12 residues. Per germline, CDR1 DFQATT and CDR2 SNEGSKA (reference sequence). This CDR3 is CSPSPSGSEQFF.

This chain links TRBV12-3 or TRBV12-4 with TRBJ2-1. This CDR3 region has 15 residues. The CDR3 reads CASIHRESSYNEQFF.

The chain has TRBV12-3 or TRBV12-4 and TRBJ1-2; without DNA, the TCRdb call of TRBD1 cannot be checked. This CDR3 has 14 residues. The CDR3 region is CASSFQGSGGGYTF.

The chain recombines TRBV24-1 with TRBJ1-6. This CDR3 contains 14 residues. CDR1 KGHDR and CDR2 SFDVKD come from the germline V gene. This chain's CDR3 is CATTLYVRNSPLHF.

The J gene is TRBJ2-3, the V gene TRBV3-1; the D call from TCRdb, TRBD1, cannot be confirmed without DNA. From germline, CDR1 is LGHDT and CDR2 YNNKEL (reference sequence). This CDR3 has 19 amino acids. Here the CDR3 reads CASSQEGSMAHSLTDTQYF.

The chain employs TRBV7-2 and TRBJ2-4; TCRdb designates TRBD2, a call that cannot be tested without DNA. Germline lookup yields CDR1 SGHTA and CDR2 FQGNSA. This CDR3 comprises 14 residues. CDR3 sequence: CASSLRTSERNQYF.

This CDR3 reads CSALQGGGYEQYF. The chain employs TRBV20-1 and TRBJ2-7; TCRdb proposes TRBD2, but this gene call is untestable without DNA. Germline values: CDR1 DFQATT, CDR2 SNEGSKA (reference sequence). This CDR3 has 13 amino acids.

V gene TRBV3-1 combines with J gene TRBJ2-7; lacking DNA, the TRBD1 call made by TCRdb goes unchecked. This CDR3 spans 17 amino acids. CDR1 and CDR2 (germline): LGHDT, YNNKEL (reference sequence). The CDR3 reads CASSQVVYGRGNYEQYF.

The V call is TRBV11-2, the J call TRBJ2-3. CDR1 and CDR2 from the germline V gene are SGHAT and FQNNGV. This CDR3 spans 14 amino acids. The CDR3 sequence: CASSLDGSGITQYF.

This chain links TRBV10-3 with TRBJ2-7; no DNA is available, so the TRBD1 call from TCRdb remains unchecked. Germline CDR1 reads ENHRY; CDR2 reads SYGVKD. This CDR3 region has 15 residues. CDR3: CAISDDTGQGFEQYF.

The chain uses TRBV20-1 and TRBJ2-1; TCRdb proposes TRBD2, but this gene call is untestable without DNA. CDR3 size: 15 residues. Germline values: CDR1 DFQATT, CDR2 SNEGSKA (reference sequence). This chain's CDR3 is CSAGISGRSTNEQFF.

The genes are TRBV7-9 and TRBJ1-1. The CDR3 consists of 11 residues. Germline V gene data show CDR1 as SEHNR and CDR2 as FQNEAQ (reference sequence). CDR3: CASSRLEKAFF.

The gene calls are TRBV2 and TRBJ2-1; the D call of TRBD2 rests on TCRdb alone, since no DNA is present to check it. CDR3 size: 15 residues. Germline values: CDR1 SNHLY, CDR2 FYNNEI. CDR3: CASKGLAGGPNEQFF.

The chain has TRBV7-2 and TRBJ2-5; checking the TCRdb D call of TRBD2 is not possible without DNA. CDR1 is SGHTA and CDR2 is FQGNSA in the germline V gene. There are 14 residues in the CDR3. The CDR3 region is CASSLGGGAETLYF.

V usage is TRBV6-6 and J usage is TRBJ1-2. CDR1 is MNHNY, CDR2 SVGAGI, per germline (reference sequence). This CDR3 spans 13 amino acids. CDR3: CASTLQRSYGYTF.

J is TRBJ1-5 and V is TRBV24-1; the TRBD1 assignment by TCRdb is unverifiable without DNA. Germline V gives CDR1 KGHDR, CDR2 SFDVKD. CDR3 length: 12 residues. Here the CDR3 reads CATSDHPGPQHF.

The chain carries TRBV4-2 and TRBJ2-3. Germline V CDR1 and CDR2: LGHNA, YNFKEQ. The CDR3 covers 13 residues. CDR3 sequence: CASSHTTTDTQYF.

The V and J genes are TRBV28 and TRBJ2-7; TCRdb's D call of TRBD1 is untestable without DNA. Germline V gene sequence: CDR1 MDHEN, CDR2 SYDVKM. The length of the CDR3 is 13 residues. This CDR3 is CASSFRGVPEQYF.

The V call is TRBV20-1, the J call TRBJ2-3. From germline, CDR1 is DFQATT and CDR2 SNEGSKA (reference sequence). The CDR3 is 14 amino acids. The CDR3 region is CSASVRISTDTQYF.

The chain's CDR3 is CASSLGGQGYEQYF. The chain uses TRBV5-1 and TRBJ2-7; without DNA, the TCRdb call of TRBD1 cannot be checked. Germline loops: CDR1 SGHRS, CDR2 YFSETQ. The CDR3 consists of 14 residues.

The chain combines TRBV12-5 with TRBJ2-2; as DNA is missing, the TRBD1 call by TCRdb cannot be tested. Germline loops: CDR1 LGHNT, CDR2 FRNRAP. The CDR3 covers 15 residues. The CDR3 loop is CASGLVQGTVGELFF.

The chain joins TRBV5-6 to TRBJ1-1. This CDR3 contains 15 residues. The germline V gene encodes CDR1 SGHDT and CDR2 YYEEEE. The CDR3 loop reads CASSLVGRLNTEAFF.

The V gene is TRBV3-1, the J gene TRBJ2-2; lacking DNA, the TRBD1 call made by TCRdb goes unchecked. The CDR3 covers 14 residues. Germline V gene lookup returns CDR1 LGHDT and CDR2 YNNKEL (reference sequence). The CDR3 spells CASSPRQFPGELFF.

This chain connects TRBV7-2 to TRBJ2-1; checking the TCRdb D call of TRBD2 is not possible without DNA. The CDR3 covers 16 residues. Germline loops: CDR1 SGHTA, CDR2 FQGNSA. CDR3 region: CASSLQSGYSYNEQFF.